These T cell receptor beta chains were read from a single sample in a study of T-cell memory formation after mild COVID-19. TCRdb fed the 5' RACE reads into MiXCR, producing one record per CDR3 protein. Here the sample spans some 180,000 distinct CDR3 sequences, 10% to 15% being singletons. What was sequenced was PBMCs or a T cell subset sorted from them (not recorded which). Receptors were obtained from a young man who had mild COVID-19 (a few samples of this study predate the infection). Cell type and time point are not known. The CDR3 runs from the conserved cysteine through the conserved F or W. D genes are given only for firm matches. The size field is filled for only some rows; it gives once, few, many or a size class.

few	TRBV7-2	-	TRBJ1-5	CASSLPGDYSNQPQHF	TGTGCCAGCAGTTTACCCGGCGATTATAGCAATCAGCCCCAGCATTTT
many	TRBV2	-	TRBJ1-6	CASNPPPSYNSPLHF	TGTGCCAGCAATCCACCTCCCTCCTATAATTCACCCCTCCACTTT
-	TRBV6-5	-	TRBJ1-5	CASSLRGEYQPQHF	TGTGCCAGCAGTCTTCGTGGGGAATATCAGCCCCAGCATTTT
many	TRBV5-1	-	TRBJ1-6	CASSGNGARNSPLHF	TGCGCCAGCAGCGGGAACGGGGCTCGGAATTCACCCCTCCACTTT
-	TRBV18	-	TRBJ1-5	CASSPNQAYQPQHF	TGTGCCAGCTCACCGAACCAGGCTTATCAGCCCCAGCATTTT
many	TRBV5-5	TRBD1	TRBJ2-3	CAKWTGITDTQYF	TGTGCCAAATGGACAGGGATCACAGATACGCAGTATTTT
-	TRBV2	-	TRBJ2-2	CASATGWGTGELFF	TGTGCCAGCGCCACCGGTTGGGGCACCGGGGAGCTGTTTTTT
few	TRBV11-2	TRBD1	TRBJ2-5	CASSSGTGGAKTQYF	TGTGCCAGCAGCTCTGGGACAGGGGGCGCCAAGACCCAGTACTTC
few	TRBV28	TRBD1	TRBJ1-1	CASSSGQGVSEAFF	TGTGCCAGCAGTTCGGGACAGGGGGTTTCTGAAGCTTTCTTT
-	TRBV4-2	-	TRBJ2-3	CASSSIWDTQYF	TGTGCCAGCAGCTCTATTTGGGATACGCAGTATTTT
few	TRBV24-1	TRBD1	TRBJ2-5	CATSNRGETQYF	TGTGCCACCAGTAACAGGGGAGAGACCCAGTACTTC
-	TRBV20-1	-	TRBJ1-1	CSAPPAGYAEAFF	TGCAGTGCTCCACCTGCGGGGTACGCTGAAGCTTTCTTT
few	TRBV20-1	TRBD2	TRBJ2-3	CSAIGASAGTDTQYF	TGCAGTGCTATTGGGGCCTCAGCGGGGACAGATACGCAGTATTTT
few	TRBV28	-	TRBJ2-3	CASSPAGALLTQYF	TGTGCCAGCTCCCCAGCCGGGGCCCTCCTTACGCAGTATTTT
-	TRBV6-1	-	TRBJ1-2	CASREPGGYGYTF	TGTGCCAGCCGAGAGCCGGGGGGGTATGGCTACACCTTC
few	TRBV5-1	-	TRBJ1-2	CASSPVAGTPFGYTF	TGCGCCAGCAGCCCGGTCGCCGGGACACCCTTTGGCTACACCTTC
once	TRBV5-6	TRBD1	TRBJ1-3	CASSRQGTGGNTIYF	TGTGCCAGCAGCAGACAGGGAACCGGTGGAAACACCATATATTTT
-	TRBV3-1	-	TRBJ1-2	CASSQPSQYGYTF	TGTGCCAGCAGCCAGCCTTCCCAATATGGCTACACCTTC
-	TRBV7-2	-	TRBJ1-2	CASSPADHVSYTF	TGTGCCAGCAGCCCCGCCGACCACGTCAGCTACACCTTC
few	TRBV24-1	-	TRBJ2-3	CATSDPLTDTQYF	TGTGCCACCAGTGACCCCCTCACAGATACGCAGTATTTT
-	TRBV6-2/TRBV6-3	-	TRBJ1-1	CPSNPGLQGRAEAFF	TGTCCCAGCAATCCGGGCCTCCAGGGAAGGGCTGAAGCTTTCTTT
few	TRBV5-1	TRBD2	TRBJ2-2	CASSLVLAGGGELFF	TGCGCCAGCAGCTTGGTCCTAGCGGGAGGCGGGGAGCTGTTTTTT
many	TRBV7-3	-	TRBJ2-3	CASSLGPGGSTDTQYF	TGTGCCAGCAGCTTAGGCCCCGGGGGAAGCACAGATACGCAGTATTTT
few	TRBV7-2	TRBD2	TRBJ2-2	CAIPRASGANTGELFF	TGTGCCATACCCAGGGCTAGCGGCGCGAACACCGGGGAGCTGTTTTTT
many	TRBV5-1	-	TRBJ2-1	CASTGTLTGEQFF	TGCGCCAGCACCGGGACTTTAACGGGGGAGCAGTTCTTC
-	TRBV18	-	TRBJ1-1	CASSPSIDTEAFF	TGTGCCAGCTCACCTTCAATAGACACTGAAGCTTTCTTT
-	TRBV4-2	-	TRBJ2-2	CASSQDVVWAGELFF	TGTGCCAGCAGCCAAGATGTCGTGTGGGCCGGGGAGCTGTTTTTT
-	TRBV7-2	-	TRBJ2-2	CASSWGGEGTGELFF	TGTGCCAGCAGCTGGGGGGGCGAGGGTACCGGGGAGCTGTTTTTT
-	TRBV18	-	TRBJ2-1	CASSPPVGRNEQFF	TGTGCCAGCTCACCACCGGTGGGCAGAAATGAGCAGTTCTTC
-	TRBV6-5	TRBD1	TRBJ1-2	CASSYSASGGRGYTF	TGTGCCAGCAGTTACTCGGCGTCAGGGGGACGGGGCTACACCTTC
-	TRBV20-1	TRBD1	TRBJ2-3	CSAPDRTGESDTQYF	TGCAGTGCCCCCGACCGGACAGGGGAATCGGATACGCAGTATTTT
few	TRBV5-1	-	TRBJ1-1	CASSEGPPNTEAFF	TGCGCCAGCAGCGAGGGACCCCCGAACACTGAAGCTTTCTTT